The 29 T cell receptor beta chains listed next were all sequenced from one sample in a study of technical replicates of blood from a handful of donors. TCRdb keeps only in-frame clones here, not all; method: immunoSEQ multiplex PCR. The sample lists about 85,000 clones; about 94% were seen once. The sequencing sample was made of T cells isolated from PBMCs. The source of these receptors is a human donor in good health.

The CDR3 DNA sequence: TGCAGCGTGACAGACCCAGATACGCAGTATTTT. Translation: CSVTDPDTQYF. The chain combines TRBV29-1 with TRBJ2-3; perhaps TRBD1 as D (5 bases). The germline V and J ends were trimmed by 6 bases and 4 bases, with 8 bases remaining between them. This CDR3 has 11 residues. Germline CDR1 reads SQVTM; CDR2 reads ANQGSEA.

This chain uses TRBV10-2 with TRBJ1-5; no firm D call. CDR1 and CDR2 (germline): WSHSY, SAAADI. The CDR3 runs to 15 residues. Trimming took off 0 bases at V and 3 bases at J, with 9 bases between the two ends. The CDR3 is CASSESGSVNQPQHF. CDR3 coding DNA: TGCGCCAGCAGTGAGTCGGGGAGCGTCAATCAGCCCCAGCATTTT.

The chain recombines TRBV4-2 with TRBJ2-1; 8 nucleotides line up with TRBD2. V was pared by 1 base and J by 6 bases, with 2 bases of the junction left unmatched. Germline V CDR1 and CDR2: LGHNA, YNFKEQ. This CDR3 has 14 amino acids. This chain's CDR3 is CASSQVLAGNEQFF. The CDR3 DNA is TGTGCCAGCAGCCAAGTCCTAGCGGGCAATGAGCAGTTCTTC.

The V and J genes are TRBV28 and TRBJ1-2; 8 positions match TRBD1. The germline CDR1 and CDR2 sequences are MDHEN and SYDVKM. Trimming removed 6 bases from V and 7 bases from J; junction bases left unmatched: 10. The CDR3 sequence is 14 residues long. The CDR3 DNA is TGTGCCAGCAGCCCATCGGACAGGGAAGCTGGCTACACCTTC. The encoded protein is CASSPSDREAGYTF.

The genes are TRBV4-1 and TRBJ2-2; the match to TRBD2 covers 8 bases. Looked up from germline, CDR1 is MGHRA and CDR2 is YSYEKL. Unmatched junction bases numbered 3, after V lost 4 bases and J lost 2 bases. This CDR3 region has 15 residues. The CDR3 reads CASSLAGFNTGELFF. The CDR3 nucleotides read TGCGCCAGCAGCCTAGCGGGGTTTAACACCGGGGAGCTGTTTTTT.

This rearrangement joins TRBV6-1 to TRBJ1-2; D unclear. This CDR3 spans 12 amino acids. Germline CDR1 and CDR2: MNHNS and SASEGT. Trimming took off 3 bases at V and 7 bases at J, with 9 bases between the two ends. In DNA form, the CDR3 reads TGTGCCAGCAGTGATCCGGGAGCTGGCTACACCTTC. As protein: CASSDPGAGYTF.

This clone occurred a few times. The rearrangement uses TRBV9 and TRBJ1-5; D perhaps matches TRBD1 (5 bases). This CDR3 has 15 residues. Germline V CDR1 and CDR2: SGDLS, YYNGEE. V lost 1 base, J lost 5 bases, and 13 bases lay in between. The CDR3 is CASSVTQAPDQPQHF. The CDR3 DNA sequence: TGTGCCAGCAGCGTAACACAGGCCCCGGATCAGCCCCAGCATTTT.

DNA of the CDR3: TGTGCCTGGAGTCAGGGGCTGGTTCAGCCCCAGCATTTT. Its translation is CAWSQGLVQPQHF. V is TRBV30 and J is TRBJ1-5, with a possible D match to TRBD1 (6 bases). Between the trimmed V and J ends, which lost 2 bases and 6 bases, there was a span of 11 bases. CDR3 length: 13 residues. The V gene's germline CDR1 is GTSNPN and CDR2 SVGIG (reference sequence).

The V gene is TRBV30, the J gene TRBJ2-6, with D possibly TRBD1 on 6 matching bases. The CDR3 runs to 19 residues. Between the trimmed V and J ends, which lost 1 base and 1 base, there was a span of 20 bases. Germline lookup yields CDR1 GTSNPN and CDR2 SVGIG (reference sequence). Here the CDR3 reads CAWSEDRWGHASGANVLTF. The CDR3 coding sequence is TGTGCCTGGAGTGAGGATCGTTGGGGGCATGCGTCTGGGGCCAACGTCCTGACTTTC.

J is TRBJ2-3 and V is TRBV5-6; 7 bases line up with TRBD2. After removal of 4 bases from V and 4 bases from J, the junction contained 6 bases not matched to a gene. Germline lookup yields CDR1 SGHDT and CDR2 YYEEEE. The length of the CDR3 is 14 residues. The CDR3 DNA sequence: TGTGCCAGCAGCGCCGGTGGGGGGGCAGATACGCAGTATTTT. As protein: CASSAGGGADTQYF.

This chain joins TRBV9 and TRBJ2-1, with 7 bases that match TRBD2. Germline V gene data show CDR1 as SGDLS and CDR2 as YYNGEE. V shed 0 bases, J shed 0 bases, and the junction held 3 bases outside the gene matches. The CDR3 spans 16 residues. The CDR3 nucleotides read TGTGCCAGCAGCGTAGGGGGGGGGAGCTCCTACAATGAGCAGTTCTTC. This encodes CASSVGGGSSYNEQFF.

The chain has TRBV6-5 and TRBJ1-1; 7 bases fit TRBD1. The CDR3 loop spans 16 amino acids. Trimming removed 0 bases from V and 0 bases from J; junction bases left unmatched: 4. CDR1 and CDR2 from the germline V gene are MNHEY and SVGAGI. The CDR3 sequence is CASSYSKTGLNTEAFF. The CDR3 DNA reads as TGTGCCAGCAGTTACTCAAAGACAGGGCTGAACACTGAAGCTTTCTTT.

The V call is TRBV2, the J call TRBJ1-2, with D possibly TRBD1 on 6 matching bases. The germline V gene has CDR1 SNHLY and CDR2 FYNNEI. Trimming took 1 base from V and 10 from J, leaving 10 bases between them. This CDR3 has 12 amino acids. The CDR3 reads CASSEDRDYYTF. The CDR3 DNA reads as TGTGCCAGCAGTGAAGACAGGGATTACTACACCTTC.

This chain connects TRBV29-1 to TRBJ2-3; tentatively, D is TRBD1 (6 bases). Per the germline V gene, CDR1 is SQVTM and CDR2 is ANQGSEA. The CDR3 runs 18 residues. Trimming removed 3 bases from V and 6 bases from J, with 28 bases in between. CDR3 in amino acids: CSVDAGNSPGHRVDTQYF. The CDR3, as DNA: TGCAGCGTTGATGCCGGGAACTCCCCGGGACATCGAGTTGATACGCAGTATTTT.

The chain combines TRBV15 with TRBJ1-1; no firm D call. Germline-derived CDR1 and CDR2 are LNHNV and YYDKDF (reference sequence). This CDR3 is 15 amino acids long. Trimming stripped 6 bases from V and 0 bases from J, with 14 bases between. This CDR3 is CATRMTQNMNTEAFF. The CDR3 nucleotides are TGTGCCACCAGAATGACACAGAACATGAACACTGAAGCTTTCTTT.

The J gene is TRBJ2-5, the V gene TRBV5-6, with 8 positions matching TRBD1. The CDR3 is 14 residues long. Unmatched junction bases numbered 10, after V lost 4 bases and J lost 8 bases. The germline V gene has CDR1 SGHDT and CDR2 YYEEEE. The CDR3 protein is CASSTGQDRVTQYF. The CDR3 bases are TGTGCCAGCAGCACGGGACAGGACAGGGTAACCCAGTACTTC.

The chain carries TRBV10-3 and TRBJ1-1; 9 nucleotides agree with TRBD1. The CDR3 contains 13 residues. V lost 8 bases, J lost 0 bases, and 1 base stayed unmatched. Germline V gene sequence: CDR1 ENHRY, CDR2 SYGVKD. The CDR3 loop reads CAIRQGVNTEAFF. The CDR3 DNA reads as TGTGCCATCCGACAGGGGGTGAACACTGAAGCTTTCTTT.

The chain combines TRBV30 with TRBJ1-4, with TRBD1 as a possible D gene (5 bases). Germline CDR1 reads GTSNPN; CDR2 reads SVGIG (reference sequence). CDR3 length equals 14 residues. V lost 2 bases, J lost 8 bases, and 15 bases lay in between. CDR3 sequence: CAWSLKGVDEKLFF. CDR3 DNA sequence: TGTGCCTGGAGTTTAAAAGGGGTAGACGAAAAACTGTTTTTT.

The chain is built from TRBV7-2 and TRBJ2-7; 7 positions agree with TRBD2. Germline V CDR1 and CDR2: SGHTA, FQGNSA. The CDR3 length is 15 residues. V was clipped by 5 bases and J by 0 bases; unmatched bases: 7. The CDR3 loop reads CASSRLAGSSYEQYF. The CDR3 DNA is TGTGCCAGCAGCAGATTAGCGGGCAGCTCCTACGAGCAGTACTTC.

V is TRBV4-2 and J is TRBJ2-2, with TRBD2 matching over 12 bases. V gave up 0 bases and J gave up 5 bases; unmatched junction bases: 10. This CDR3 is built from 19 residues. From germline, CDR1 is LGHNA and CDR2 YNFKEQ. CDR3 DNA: TGTGCCAGCAGCCAAGAAACCCTAGCGGGAGGGCGCAAAACCGGGGAGCTGTTTTTT. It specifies CASSQETLAGGRKTGELFF.

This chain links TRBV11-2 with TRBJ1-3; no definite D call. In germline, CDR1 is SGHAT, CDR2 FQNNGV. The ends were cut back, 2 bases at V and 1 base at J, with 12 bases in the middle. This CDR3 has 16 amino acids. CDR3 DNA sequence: TGTGCCAGCAGCTTACATTCCGGGGTGTCTGGAAACACCATATATTTT. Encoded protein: CASSLHSGVSGNTIYF.

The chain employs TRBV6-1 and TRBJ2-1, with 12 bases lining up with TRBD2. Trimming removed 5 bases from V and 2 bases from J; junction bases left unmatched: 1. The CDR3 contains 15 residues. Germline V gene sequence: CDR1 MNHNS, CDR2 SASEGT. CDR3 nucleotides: TGTGCCAGCAGTCTAGCGGGAGGGCCCTACAATGAGCAGTTCTTC. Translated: CASSLAGGPYNEQFF.

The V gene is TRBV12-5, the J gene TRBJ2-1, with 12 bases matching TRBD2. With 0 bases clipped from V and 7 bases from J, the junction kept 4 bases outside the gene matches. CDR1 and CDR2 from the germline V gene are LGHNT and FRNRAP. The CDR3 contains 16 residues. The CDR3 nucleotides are TGTGCTAGTGGTTTGGTAACTAGCGGGAGGAGGAATGAGCAGTTCTTC. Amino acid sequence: CASGLVTSGRRNEQFF.

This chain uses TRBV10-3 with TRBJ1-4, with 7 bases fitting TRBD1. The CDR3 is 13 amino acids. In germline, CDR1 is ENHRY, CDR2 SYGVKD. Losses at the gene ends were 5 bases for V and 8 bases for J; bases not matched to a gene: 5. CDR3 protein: CAISPGQQEKLFF. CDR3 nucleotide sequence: TGTGCCATCAGTCCGGGACAGCAAGAAAAACTGTTTTTT.

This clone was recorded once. The CDR3 bases are TGTGCCAGCAGCTCATACAAAGTGACTGAAGCTTTCTTT. It translates to CASSSYKVTEAFF. The chain combines TRBV7-2 with TRBJ1-1; D gene unclear. The CDR3 consists of 13 residues. The ends were cut back, 4 bases at V and 5 bases at J, with 11 bases in the middle. Germline CDR1 is SGHTA and CDR2 is FQGNSA.

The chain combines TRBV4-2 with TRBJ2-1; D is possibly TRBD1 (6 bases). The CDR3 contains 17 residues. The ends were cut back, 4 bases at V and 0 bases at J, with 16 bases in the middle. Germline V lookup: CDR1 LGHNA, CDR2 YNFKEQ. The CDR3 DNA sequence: TGTGCCAGCAGCCCACTCGAGACAGGCCCCTCCTACAATGAGCAGTTCTTC. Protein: CASSPLETGPSYNEQFF.

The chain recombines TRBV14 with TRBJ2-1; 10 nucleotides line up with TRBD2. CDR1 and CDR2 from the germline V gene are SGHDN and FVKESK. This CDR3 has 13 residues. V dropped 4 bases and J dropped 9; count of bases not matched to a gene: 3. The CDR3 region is CASSPLAGVEQFF. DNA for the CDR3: TGTGCCAGCAGCCCGCTAGCGGGAGTTGAGCAGTTCTTC.

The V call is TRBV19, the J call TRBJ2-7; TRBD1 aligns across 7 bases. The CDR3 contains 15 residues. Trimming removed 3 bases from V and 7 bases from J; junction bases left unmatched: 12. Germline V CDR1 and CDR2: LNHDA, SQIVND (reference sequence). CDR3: CASSIGVGQLKEQYF. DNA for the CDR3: TGTGCCAGTAGTATCGGGGTGGGACAGCTAAAAGAGCAGTACTTC.

DNA for the CDR3: TGTGCCAGCAGCCCGCAGGGGTTGGGGAACACTGAAGCTTTCTTT. Its translation is CASSPQGLGNTEAFF. V is TRBV5-4 and J is TRBJ1-1; possibly TRBD1 for D (6 bases). Looked up from germline, CDR1 is SGHNT and CDR2 is YYREEE (reference sequence). The CDR3 has 15 residues. V was cut by 4 bases and J by 1 base, with 14 bases left in between.